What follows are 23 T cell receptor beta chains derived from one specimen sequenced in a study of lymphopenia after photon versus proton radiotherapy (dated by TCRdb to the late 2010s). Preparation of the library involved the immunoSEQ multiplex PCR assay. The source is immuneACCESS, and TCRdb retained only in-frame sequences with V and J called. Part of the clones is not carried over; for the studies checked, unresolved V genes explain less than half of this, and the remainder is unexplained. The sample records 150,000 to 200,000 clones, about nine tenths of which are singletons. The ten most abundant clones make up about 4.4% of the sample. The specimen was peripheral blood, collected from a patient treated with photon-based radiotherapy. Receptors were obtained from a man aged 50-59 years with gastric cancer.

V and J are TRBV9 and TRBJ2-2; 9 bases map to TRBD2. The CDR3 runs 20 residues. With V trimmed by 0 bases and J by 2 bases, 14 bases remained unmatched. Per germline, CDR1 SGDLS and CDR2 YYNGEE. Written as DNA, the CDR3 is TGTGCCAGCAGCGTAGGATGGGGGGTAGAAGCGGGAGGAAACACCGGGGAGCTGTTTTTT. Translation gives CASSVGWGVEAGGNTGELFF.

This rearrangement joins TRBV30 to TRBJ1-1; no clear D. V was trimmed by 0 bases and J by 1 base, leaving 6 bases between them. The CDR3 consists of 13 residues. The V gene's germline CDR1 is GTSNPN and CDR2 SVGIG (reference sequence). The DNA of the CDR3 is TGTGCCTGGAGTGTACAGAAGAACACTGAAGCTTTCTTT. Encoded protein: CAWSVQKNTEAFF.

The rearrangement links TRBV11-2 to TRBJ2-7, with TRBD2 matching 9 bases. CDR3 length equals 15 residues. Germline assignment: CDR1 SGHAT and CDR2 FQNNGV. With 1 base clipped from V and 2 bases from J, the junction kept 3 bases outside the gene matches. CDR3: CASSLVGGRAYEQYF. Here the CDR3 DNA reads TGTGCCAGCAGCTTAGTAGGCGGGAGGGCCTACGAGCAGTACTTC.

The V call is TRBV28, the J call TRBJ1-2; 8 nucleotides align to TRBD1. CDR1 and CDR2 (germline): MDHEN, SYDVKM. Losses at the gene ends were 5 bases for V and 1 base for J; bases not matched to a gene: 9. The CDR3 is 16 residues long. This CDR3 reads CASSARPGGLNYGYTF. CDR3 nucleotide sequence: TGTGCCAGCAGTGCCCGACCAGGGGGCCTTAACTATGGCTACACCTTC.

The CDR3 is CASSSEDSTDTQYF. For the CDR3, the DNA is TGTGCCAGCAGCTCGGAGGACAGCACAGATACGCAGTATTTT. The chain links TRBV5-8 to TRBJ2-3, with D possibly being TRBD2 (5 bases). This CDR3 comprises 14 residues. Germline V lookup: CDR1 SGHTS, CDR2 YDEGEE. Trimming removed 3 bases at V and 0 bases at J, with 8 bases between.

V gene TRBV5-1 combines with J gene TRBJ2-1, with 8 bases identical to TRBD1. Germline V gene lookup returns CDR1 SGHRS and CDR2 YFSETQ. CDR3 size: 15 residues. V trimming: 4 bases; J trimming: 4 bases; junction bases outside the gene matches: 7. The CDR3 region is CASSVDRAPYNEQFF. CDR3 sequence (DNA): TGCGCCAGCAGCGTGGACAGGGCTCCTTACAATGAGCAGTTCTTC.

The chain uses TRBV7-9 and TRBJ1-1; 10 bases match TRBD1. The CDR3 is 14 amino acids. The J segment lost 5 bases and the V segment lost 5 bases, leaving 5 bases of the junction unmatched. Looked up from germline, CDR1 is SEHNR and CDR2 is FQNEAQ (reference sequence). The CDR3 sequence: CASSMGQGYTEAFF. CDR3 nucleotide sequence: TGTGCCAGCAGCATGGGACAGGGGTATACTGAAGCTTTCTTT.

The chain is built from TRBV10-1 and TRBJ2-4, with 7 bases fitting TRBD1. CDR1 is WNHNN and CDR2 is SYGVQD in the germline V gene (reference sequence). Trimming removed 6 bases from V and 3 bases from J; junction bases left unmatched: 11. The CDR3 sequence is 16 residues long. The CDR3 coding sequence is TGCGCCAGCAGGAGGAACAGGGGCTTGGGCAAAAACATTCAGTACTTC. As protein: CASRRNRGLGKNIQYF.

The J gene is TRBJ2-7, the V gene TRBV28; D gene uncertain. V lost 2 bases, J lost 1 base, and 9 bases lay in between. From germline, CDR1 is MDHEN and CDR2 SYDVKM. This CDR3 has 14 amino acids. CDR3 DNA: TGTGCCAGCAGTTTACAGACCTCTTCCTACGAGCAGTACTTC. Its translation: CASSLQTSSYEQYF. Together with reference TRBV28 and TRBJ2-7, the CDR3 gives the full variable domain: DVKVTQSSRYLVKRTGEKVFLECVQDMDHENMFWYRQDPGLGLRLIYFSYDVKMKEKGDIPEGYSVSREKKERFSLILESASTNQTSMYLCASSLQTSSYEQYFGPGTRLTVT.

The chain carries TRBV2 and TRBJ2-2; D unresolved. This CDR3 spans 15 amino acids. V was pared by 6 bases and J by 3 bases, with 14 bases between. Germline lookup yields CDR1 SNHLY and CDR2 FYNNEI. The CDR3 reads CASRGSGRDTGELFF. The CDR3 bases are TGTGCCAGCAGGGGGTCGGGCCGAGACACCGGGGAGCTGTTTTTT.

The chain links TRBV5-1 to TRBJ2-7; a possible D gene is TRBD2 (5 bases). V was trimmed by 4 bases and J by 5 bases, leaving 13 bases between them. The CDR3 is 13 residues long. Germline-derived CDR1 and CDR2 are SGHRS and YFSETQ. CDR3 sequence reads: CASSAGPGDEQYF. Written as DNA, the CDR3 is TGCGCCAGCAGCGCGGGCCCTGGTGACGAGCAGTACTTC. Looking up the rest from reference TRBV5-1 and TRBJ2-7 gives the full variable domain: KAGVTQTPRYLIKTRGQQVTLSCSPISGHRSVSWYQQTPGQGLQFLFEYFSETQRNKGNFPGRFSGRQFSNSRSEMNVSTLELGDSALYLCASSAGPGDEQYFGPGTRLTVT.

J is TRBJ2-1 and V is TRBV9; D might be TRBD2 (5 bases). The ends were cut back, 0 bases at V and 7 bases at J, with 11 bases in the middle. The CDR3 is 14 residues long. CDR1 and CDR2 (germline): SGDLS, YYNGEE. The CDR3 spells CASSVEVRGNEQFF. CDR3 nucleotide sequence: TGTGCCAGCAGCGTAGAGGTCCGGGGTAATGAGCAGTTCTTC.

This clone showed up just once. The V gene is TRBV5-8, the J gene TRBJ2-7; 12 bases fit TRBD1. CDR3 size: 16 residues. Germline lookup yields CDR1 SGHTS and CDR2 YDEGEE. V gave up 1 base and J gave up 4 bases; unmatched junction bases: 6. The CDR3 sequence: CASSLPGQGASYEQYF. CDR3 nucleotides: TGTGCCAGCAGCTTGCCGGGACAGGGGGCGAGTTACGAGCAGTACTTC.

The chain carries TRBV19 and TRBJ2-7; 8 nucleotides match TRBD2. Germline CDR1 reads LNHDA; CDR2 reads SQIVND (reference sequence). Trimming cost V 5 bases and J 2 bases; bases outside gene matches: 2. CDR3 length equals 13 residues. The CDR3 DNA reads TGTGCCAGTAGTCTTAGCGGGGCCTACGAGCAGTACTTC. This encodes CASSLSGAYEQYF. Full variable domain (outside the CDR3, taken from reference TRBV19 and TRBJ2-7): DGGITQSPKYLFRKEGQNVTLSCEQNLNHDAMYWYRQDPGQGLRLIYYSQIVNDFQKGDIAEGYSVSREKKESFPLTVTSAQKNPTAFYLCASSLSGAYEQYFGPGTRLTVT.

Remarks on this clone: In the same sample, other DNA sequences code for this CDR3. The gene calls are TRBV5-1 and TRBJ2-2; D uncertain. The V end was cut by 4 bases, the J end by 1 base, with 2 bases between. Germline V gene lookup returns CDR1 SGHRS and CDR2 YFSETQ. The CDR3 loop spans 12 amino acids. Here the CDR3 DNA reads TGCGCCAGCAGCCTGAACACCGGGGAGCTGTTTTTT. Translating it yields CASSLNTGELFF.

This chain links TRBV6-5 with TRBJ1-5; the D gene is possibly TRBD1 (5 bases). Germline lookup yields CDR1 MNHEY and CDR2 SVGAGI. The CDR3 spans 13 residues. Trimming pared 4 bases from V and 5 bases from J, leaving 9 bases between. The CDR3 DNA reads TGTGCCAGCAGTTCCGACAGTTATCAGCCCCAGCATTTT. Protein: CASSSDSYQPQHF.

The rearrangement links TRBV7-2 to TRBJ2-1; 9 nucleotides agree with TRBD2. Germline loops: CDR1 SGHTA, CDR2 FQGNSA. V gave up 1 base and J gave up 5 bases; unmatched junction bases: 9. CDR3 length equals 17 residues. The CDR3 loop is CASSLVRRAGGHNEQFF. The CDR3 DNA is TGTGCCAGCAGCTTAGTGCGCAGAGCGGGAGGACACAATGAGCAGTTCTTC.

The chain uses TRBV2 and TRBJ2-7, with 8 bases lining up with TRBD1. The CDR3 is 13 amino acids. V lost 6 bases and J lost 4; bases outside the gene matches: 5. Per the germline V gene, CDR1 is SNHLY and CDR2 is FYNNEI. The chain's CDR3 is CASSATGGYEQYF. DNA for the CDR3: TGTGCCAGCAGCGCAACAGGGGGGTACGAGCAGTACTTC. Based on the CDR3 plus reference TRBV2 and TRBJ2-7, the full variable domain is EPEVTQTPSHQVTQMGQEVILRCVPISNHLYFYWYRQILGQKVEFLVSFYNNEISEKSEIFDDQFSVERPDGSNFTLKIRSTKLEDSAMYFCASSATGGYEQYFGPGTRLTVT.

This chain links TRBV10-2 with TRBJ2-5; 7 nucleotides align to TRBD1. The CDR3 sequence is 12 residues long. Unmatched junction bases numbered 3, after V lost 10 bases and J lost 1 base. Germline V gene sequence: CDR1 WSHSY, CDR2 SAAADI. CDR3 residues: CATSGGQETQYF. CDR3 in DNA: TGCGCCACCTCAGGGGGCCAAGAGACCCAGTACTTC.

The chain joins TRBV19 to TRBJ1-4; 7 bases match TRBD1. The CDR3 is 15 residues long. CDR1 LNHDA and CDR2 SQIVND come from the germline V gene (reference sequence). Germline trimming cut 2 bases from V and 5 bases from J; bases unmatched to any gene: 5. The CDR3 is CASSISRGRNEKLFF. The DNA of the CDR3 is TGTGCCAGTAGTATATCTAGGGGGCGAAATGAAAAACTGTTTTTT.

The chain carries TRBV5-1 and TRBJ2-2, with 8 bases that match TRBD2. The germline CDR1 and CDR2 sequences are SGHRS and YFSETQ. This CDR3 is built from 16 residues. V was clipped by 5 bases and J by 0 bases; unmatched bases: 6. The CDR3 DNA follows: TGCGCCAGCAGTTGGACTAGCCTATCGAACACCGGGGAGCTGTTTTTT. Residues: CASSWTSLSNTGELFF.

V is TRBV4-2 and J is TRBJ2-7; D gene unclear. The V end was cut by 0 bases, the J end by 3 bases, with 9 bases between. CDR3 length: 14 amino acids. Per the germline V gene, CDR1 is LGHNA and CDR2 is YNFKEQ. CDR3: CASSQDIPNYEQYF. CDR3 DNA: TGTGCCAGCAGCCAAGATATTCCCAACTACGAGCAGTACTTC.

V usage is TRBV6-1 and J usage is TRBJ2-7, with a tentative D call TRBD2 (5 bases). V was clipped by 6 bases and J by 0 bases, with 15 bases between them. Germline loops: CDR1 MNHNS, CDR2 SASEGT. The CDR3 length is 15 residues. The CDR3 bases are TGTGCCAGCAGGGGGTTGGAGGTAAGCTCCTACGAGCAGTACTTC. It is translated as CASRGLEVSSYEQYF.